The source of this T cell receptor (beta chain) is a study of blood T cell repertoires in COVID-19. Libraries were prepared by immunoSEQ multiplex PCR; TCRdb keeps only in-frame clonotypes and omits some of them. The repertoire has fewer than 500,000 clones, roughly 86% of them found once; the top ten carry around 1.3%. The source of this sequence is a man aged 25-45 years who had recovered from COVID-19. The sample was PBMCs or T cells enriched from blood (not recorded which).

CDR3 in amino acids: CASTSGDLSGNTIYF. The DNA for the CDR3 is TGCGCCAGCACCTCAGGGGATTTGTCTGGAAACACCATATATTTT. The rearrangement joins TRBV5-1 to TRBJ1-3; a possible D gene is TRBD1 (6 bases). The CDR3 spans 15 residues. With 6 bases removed from V and 1 base from J, the gap between germline ends came to 14 bases. Germline values: CDR1 SGHRS, CDR2 YFSETQ. The variable domain in full, completed from reference TRBV5-1 and TRBJ1-3, reads KAGVTQTPRYLIKTRGQQVTLSCSPISGHRSVSWYQQTPGQGLQFLFEYFSETQRNKGNFPGRFSGRQFSNSRSEMNVSTLELGDSALYLCASTSGDLSGNTIYFGEGSWLTVV.